A selection of T cell receptor beta chains follows, all from one sample in a study of blood T cell repertoires in COVID-19. Sequencing was performed with immunoSEQ multiplex PCR; in TCRdb, only in-frame clones are kept and a portion is missing. The sample records 95,000 to 120,000 clones, about four fifths being singletons. Sequenced input: peripheral blood. These receptor sequences come from a woman in her seventies with acute or convalescent COVID-19. Each CDR3 is given with its conserved first and last residue. The D gene is left open where the match is weak. Clone size, where shown, is once, few, many, or a class for clones that have expanded.

clone_size j_call d_call v_call cdr3_aa cdr3_nt
- TRBJ1-4 TRBD1 TRBV7-6 CASSSGQGRMANEKLFF TGTGCCAGCAGCTCTGGACAGGGAAGGATGGCTAATGAAAAACTGTTTTTT
- TRBJ2-7 TRBD2 TRBV4-2 CASSQAGTSGEYEQYF TGTGCCAGCAGCCAAGCGGGGACTAGCGGGGAATACGAGCAGTACTTC
- TRBJ2-1 - TRBV6-2/TRBV6-3 CASSATFDEQFF TGTGCCAGCAGTGCGACTTTTGATGAGCAGTTCTTC
- TRBJ1-2 - TRBV12-3/TRBV12-4 CASRSTAIYGYTF TGTGCCAGCAGATCAACTGCGATCTATGGCTACACCTTC
- TRBJ1-2 - TRBV15 CATSSLSLYGYTF TGTGCCACCAGCAGCCTAAGCTTATATGGCTACACCTTC
- TRBJ2-3 - TRBV6-6 CASRTTGTVGTQYF TGTGCCAGCAGGACGACAGGCACAGTCGGTACGCAGTATTTT
few TRBJ1-2 - TRBV29-1 CSAHAEDILNYGYTF TGCAGCGCCCATGCCGAAGACATTCTTAACTATGGCTACACCTTC
- TRBJ1-5 - TRBV2 CASSLEVSNQPQHF TGTGCCAGCAGCCTGGAGGTTAGCAATCAGCCCCAGCATTTT
few TRBJ1-4 TRBD1 TRBV5-5 CASSFPDRGEKANEKLFF TGTGCCAGCAGCTTTCCCGACAGGGGAGAAAAGGCTAATGAAAAACTGTTTTTT
- TRBJ1-5 - TRBV6-6 CASSPLGGVQPQHF TGTGCCAGCAGTCCTCTCGGAGGGGTTCAGCCCCAGCATTTT
few TRBJ1-3 - TRBV18 CASSPSGQLISGNTIYF TGTGCCAGCTCACCCAGTGGACAGCTGATCTCTGGAAACACCATATATTTT
- TRBJ1-4 TRBD1 TRBV19 CASNQGALLEKLFF TGTGCCAGTAATCAGGGGGCACTACTGGAAAAACTGTTTTTT
- TRBJ1-1 TRBD1 TRBV7-9 CASSSSTGDTNTEAFF TGTGCCAGCAGCTCTTCGACAGGGGATACGAACACTGAAGCTTTCTTT
once TRBJ1-2 - TRBV21-1 CASSGRTGFNGGYTF TGTGCCAGCAGCGGACGGACAGGGTTTAATGGAGGCTACACCTTC
- TRBJ1-4 TRBD1 TRBV28 CASSLRGHEKLFF TGTGCCAGCAGTTTGAGGGGGCATGAAAAACTGTTTTTT
- TRBJ2-6 - TRBV5-1 CASSPGSGANVLTF TGCGCCAGCAGCCCGGGGTCTGGGGCCAACGTCCTGACTTTC
- TRBJ1-1 - TRBV7-2 CASSPRNRAMNTEAFF TGTGCCAGCAGCCCACGAAACAGGGCCATGAACACTGAAGCTTTCTTT
- TRBJ2-5 - TRBV28 CASSLSDQETQYF TGTGCCAGCAGTTTATCAGACCAAGAGACCCAGTACTTC
- TRBJ1-3 TRBD1 TRBV6-1 CASSVSSRQGGNTIYF TGTGCCAGCAGTGTGAGTAGCCGACAGGGTGGAAACACCATATATTTT
- TRBJ2-2 - TRBV7-9 CASSPNSNTGELFF TGTGCCAGCAGCCCGAACTCGAACACCGGGGAGCTGTTTTTT
- TRBJ1-1 TRBD1 TRBV3-1/TRBV3-2 CASSQGGQGTEAFF TGTGCCAGCAGCCAAGGGGGACAGGGCACTGAAGCTTTCTTT
- TRBJ2-4 TRBD2 TRBV19 CASSLGLAGLAKNIQYF TGTGCCAGTAGTTTGGGACTAGCGGGGCTAGCCAAAAACATTCAGTACTTC